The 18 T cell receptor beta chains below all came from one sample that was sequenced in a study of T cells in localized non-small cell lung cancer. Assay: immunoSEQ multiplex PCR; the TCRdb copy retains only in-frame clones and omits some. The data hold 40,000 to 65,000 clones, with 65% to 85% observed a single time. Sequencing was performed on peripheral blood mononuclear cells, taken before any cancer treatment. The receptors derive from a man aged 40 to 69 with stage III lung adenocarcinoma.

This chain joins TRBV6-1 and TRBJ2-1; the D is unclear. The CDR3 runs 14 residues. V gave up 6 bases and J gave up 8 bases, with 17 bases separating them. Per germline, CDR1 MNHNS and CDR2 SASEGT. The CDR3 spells CASRAEPRSYEQFF. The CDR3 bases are TGTGCCAGCAGGGCAGAGCCTCGCTCCTATGAGCAGTTCTTC.

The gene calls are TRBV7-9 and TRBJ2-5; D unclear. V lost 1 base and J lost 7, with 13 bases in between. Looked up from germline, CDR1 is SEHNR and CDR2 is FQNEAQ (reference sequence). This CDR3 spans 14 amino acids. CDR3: CASSLGHSEATQYF. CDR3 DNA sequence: TGTGCCAGCAGCTTAGGCCATTCTGAGGCGACCCAGTACTTC.

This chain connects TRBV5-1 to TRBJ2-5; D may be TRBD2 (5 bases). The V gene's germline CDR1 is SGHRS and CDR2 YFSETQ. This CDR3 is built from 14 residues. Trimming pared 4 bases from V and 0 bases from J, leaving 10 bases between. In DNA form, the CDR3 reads TGCGCCAGCAGCCCTCGGGGAGACCAAGAGACCCAGTACTTC. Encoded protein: CASSPRGDQETQYF.

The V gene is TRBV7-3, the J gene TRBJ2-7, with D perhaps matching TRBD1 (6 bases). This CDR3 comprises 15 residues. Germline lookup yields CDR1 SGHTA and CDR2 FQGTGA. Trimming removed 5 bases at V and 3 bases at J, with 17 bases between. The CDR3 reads CASSPQQGRSYEQYF. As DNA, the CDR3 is TGTGCCAGCAGCCCACAACAGGGACGGAGCTACGAGCAGTACTTC.

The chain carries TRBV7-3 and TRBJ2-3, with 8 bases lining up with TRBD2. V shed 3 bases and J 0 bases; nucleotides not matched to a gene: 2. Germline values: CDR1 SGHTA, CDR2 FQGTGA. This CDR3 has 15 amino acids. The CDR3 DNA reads TGTGCCAGCAGCTTTGCGGGAGGAAGCACAGATACGCAGTATTTT. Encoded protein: CASSFAGGSTDTQYF.

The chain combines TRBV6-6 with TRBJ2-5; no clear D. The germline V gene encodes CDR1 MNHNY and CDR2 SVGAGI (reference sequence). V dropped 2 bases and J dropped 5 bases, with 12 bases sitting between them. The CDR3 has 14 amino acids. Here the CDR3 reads CASSYPARRETQYF. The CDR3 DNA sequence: TGTGCCAGCAGTTACCCAGCAAGACGGGAGACCCAGTACTTC.

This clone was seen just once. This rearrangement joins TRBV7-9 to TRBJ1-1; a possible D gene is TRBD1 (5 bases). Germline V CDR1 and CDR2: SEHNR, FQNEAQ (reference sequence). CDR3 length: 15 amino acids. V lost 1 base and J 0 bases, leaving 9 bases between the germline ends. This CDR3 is CASSLERQLNTEAFF. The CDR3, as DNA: TGTGCCAGCAGCTTAGAGCGACAGCTGAACACTGAAGCTTTCTTT.

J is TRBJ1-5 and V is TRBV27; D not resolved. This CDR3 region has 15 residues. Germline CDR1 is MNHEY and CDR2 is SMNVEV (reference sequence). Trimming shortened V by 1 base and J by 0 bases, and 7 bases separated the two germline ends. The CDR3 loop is CASSLLPVSNQPQHF. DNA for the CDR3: TGTGCCAGCAGTTTATTGCCTGTTAGCAATCAGCCCCAGCATTTT.

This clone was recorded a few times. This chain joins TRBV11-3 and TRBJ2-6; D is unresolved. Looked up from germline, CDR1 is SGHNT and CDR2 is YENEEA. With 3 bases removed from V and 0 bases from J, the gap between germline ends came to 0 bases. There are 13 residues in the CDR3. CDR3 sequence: CASSFSGANVLTF. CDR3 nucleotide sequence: TGTGCCAGCAGCTTCTCTGGGGCCAACGTCCTGACTTTC.

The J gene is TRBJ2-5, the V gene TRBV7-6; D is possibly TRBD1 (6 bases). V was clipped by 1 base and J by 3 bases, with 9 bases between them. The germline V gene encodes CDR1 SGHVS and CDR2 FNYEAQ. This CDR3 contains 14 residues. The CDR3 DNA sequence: TGTGCCAGCAGCTTAGATGCAGGGGAAGAGACCCAGTACTTC. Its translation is CASSLDAGEETQYF.

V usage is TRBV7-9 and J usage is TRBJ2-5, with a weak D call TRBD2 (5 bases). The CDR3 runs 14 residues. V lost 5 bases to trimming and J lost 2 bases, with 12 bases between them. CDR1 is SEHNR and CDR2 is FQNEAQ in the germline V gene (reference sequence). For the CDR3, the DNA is TGTGCCAGCAGCCGGGGTGGCGGGCAAGAGACCCAGTACTTC. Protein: CASSRGGGQETQYF.

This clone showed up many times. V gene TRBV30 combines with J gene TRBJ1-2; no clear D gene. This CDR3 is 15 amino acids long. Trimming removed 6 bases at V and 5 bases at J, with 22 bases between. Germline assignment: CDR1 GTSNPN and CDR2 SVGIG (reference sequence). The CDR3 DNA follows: TGTGCCTGTGCACCACAATCCCCCTTACTATATGGCTACACCTTC. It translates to CACAPQSPLLYGYTF.

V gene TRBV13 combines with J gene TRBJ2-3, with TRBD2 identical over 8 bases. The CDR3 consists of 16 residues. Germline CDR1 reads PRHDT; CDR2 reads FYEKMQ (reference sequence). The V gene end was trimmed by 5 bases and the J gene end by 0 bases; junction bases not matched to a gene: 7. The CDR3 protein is CASSLRTSGSTDTQYF. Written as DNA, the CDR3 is TGTGCCAGCAGCCTCCGTACTAGCGGTAGCACAGATACGCAGTATTTT.

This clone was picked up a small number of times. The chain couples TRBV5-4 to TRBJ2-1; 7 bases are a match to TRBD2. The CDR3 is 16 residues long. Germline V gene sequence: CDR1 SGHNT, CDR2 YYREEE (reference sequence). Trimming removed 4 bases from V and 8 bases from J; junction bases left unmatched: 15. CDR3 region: CASSKGQLLATDEQFF. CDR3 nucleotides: TGTGCCAGCAGCAAGGGGCAACTACTAGCGACCGATGAGCAGTTCTTC.

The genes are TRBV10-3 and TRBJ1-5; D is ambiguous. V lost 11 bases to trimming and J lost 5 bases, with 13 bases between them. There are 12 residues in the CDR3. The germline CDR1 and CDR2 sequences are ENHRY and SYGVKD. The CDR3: CAVGGIDQPQHF. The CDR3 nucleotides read TGTGCCGTGGGAGGGATAGATCAGCCCCAGCATTTT.

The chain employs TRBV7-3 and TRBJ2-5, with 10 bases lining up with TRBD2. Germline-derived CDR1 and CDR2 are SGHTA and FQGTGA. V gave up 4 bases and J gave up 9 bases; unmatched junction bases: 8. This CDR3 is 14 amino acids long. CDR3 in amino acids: CASSSMGLATPQYF. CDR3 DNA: TGTGCCAGCAGCTCCATGGGACTAGCGACCCCCCAGTACTTC.

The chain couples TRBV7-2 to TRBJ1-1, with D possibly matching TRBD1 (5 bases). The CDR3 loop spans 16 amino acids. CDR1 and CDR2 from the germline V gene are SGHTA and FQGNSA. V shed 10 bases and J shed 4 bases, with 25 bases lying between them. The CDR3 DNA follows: TGTGCCACCCGGGGCCCCGATTCGAGGATTGGCACTGAAGCTTTCTTT. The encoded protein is CATRGPDSRIGTEAFF. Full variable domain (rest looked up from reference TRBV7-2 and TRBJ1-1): GAGVSQSPSNKVTEKGKDVELRCDPISGHTALYWYRQSLGQGLEFLIYFQGNSAPDKSGLPSDRFSAERTGGSVSTLTIQRTQQEDSAVYLCATRGPDSRIGTEAFFGQGTRLTVV.

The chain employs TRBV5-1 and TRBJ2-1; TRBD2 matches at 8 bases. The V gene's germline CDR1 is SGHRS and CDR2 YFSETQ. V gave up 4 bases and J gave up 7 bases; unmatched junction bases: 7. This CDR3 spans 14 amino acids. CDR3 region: CASSLSGRRNEQFF. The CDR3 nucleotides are TGCGCCAGCAGCCTCAGCGGGAGAAGGAATGAGCAGTTCTTC.